Shown below are 22 T cell receptor beta chains from a single sample sequenced in a study of shared clonotypes between healthy human individuals. Sequencing was performed with immunoSEQ multiplex PCR; in TCRdb, only in-frame clones are kept and a portion is missing. The table lists 2 million to 2.5 million clones, almost 96% of them singletons. The sequencing input was naive CD4+ T cells sorted from blood. The sample's subset: CD45RA+ positively selected. These receptors originate from a man between 18 and 35 years old in good health.

V usage is TRBV6-6 and J usage is TRBJ1-3; 9 bases agree with TRBD1. CDR1 and CDR2 (germline): MNHNY, SVGAGI (reference sequence). The CDR3 runs 13 residues. Losses at the gene ends were 7 bases for V and 6 bases for J; bases not matched to a gene: 4. The CDR3 DNA sequence: TGTGCCAGCACCGTACAGGGGGCAAACACCATATATTTT. Translated, it gives CASTVQGANTIYF.

This rearrangement joins TRBV30 to TRBJ2-7; 7 bases line up with TRBD1. V dropped 3 bases and J dropped 2; count of bases not matched to a gene: 4. The germline V gene has CDR1 GTSNPN and CDR2 SVGIG (reference sequence). The CDR3 runs to 13 residues. CDR3 region: CAWRAGGTYEQYF. Here the CDR3 DNA reads TGTGCCTGGAGGGCAGGGGGAACCTACGAGCAGTACTTC.

This clone has only a few counts. The chain joins TRBV27 to TRBJ2-6; D is ambiguous. The germline gives CDR1 MNHEY, CDR2 SMNVEV (reference sequence). CDR3 length equals 13 residues. Trimming stripped 3 bases from V and 2 bases from J, with 2 bases between. CDR3 in DNA: TGTGCCAGCAGTTTTGCTGGGGCCAACGTCCTGACTTTC. As protein: CASSFAGANVLTF.

V gene TRBV28 combines with J gene TRBJ1-4; no definite D call. CDR1 and CDR2 from the germline V gene are MDHEN and SYDVKM. V was trimmed by 4 bases and J by 8 bases, leaving 17 bases between them. This CDR3 is built from 15 residues. The CDR3 loop reads CASSSSGATQEKLFF. CDR3 in DNA: TGTGCCAGCAGTTCGTCGGGAGCCACGCAAGAAAAACTGTTTTTT.

V usage is TRBV6-5 and J usage is TRBJ1-1; D may be TRBD1 (5 bases). The CDR3 covers 13 residues. Germline CDR1 is MNHEY and CDR2 is SVGAGI. Deletions cut 5 bases from V and 8 bases from J, with 15 bases between. DNA for the CDR3: TGTGCCAGCAGTACTCGGGGCAGGGTCGAAGCTTTCTTT. This sequence encodes CASSTRGRVEAFF.

The chain uses TRBV19 and TRBJ1-5; D may be TRBD1 (5 bases). Trimming stripped 5 bases from V and 6 bases from J, with 23 bases between. Germline V gene data show CDR1 as LNHDA and CDR2 as SQIVND (reference sequence). The CDR3 has 17 residues. The CDR3, as DNA: TGTGCCAGTAGTGCCCCGAAGGTTACGGGGGGGGTTCAGCCCCAGCATTTT. This codes for CASSAPKVTGGVQPQHF.

This clone is a singleton in its sample. This CDR3 is also generated by other DNA sequences in the sample. J is TRBJ1-2 and V is TRBV6-6; D gene uncertain. Trimming removed 4 bases from V and 8 bases from J, with 8 bases in between. CDR3 size: 11 residues. Germline CDR1 reads MNHNY; CDR2 reads SVGAGI (reference sequence). The CDR3 loop reads CASSSGGGYTF. For the CDR3, the DNA is TGTGCCAGCAGTTCGGGAGGGGGCTACACCTTC.

V is TRBV5-4 and J is TRBJ1-6, with 7 bases identical to TRBD1. Losses at the gene ends were 1 base for V and 5 bases for J; bases not matched to a gene: 6. Germline values: CDR1 SGHNT, CDR2 YYREEE (reference sequence). There are 16 residues in the CDR3. For the CDR3, the DNA is TGTGCCAGCAGCTTGAGCAGGGGGGGTGATAATTCACCCCTCCACTTT. Amino acids: CASSLSRGGDNSPLHF.

For this clone: The sample contains more than one DNA sequence encoding this CDR3. In DNA, the CDR3 is TGCGCCAGCAGCTCTGGTCAGTCCTACGAGCAGTACTTC. The encoded protein is CASSSGQSYEQYF. The V gene is TRBV5-1, the J gene TRBJ2-7; the D is unclear. Trimming took off 3 bases at V and 1 base at J, with 8 bases between the two ends. The CDR3 loop spans 13 amino acids. Germline V gives CDR1 SGHRS, CDR2 YFSETQ.

J is TRBJ1-1 and V is TRBV11-1; D is unresolved. The CDR3 loop spans 14 amino acids. V lost 3 bases, J lost 6 bases, and 14 bases lay in between. CDR1 SGHAT and CDR2 FQDESV come from the germline V gene (reference sequence). CDR3 region: CASSFGQLAAEAFF. The CDR3 DNA follows: TGTGCCAGCAGCTTTGGCCAGTTAGCCGCTGAAGCTTTCTTT.

The chain uses TRBV29-1 and TRBJ2-2; tentative D call: TRBD1 (6 bases). CDR1 SQVTM and CDR2 ANQGSEA come from the germline V gene. The length of the CDR3 is 12 residues. CDR3 loop: CSGQGHTGELFF. The CDR3 DNA is TGCAGTGGTCAGGGGCACACCGGGGAGCTGTTTTTT.

The genes are TRBV5-4 and TRBJ2-2; 7 nucleotides agree with TRBD1. The germline V gene encodes CDR1 SGHNT and CDR2 YYREEE (reference sequence). V shed 4 bases and J 7 bases; nucleotides not matched to a gene: 16. There are 17 residues in the CDR3. The CDR3 bases are TGTGCCAGCAGCGCGCCCCCCCCAGGGGGTAATGGCGGGGAGCTGTTTTTT. Protein: CASSAPPPGGNGGELFF.

V is TRBV9 and J is TRBJ2-1; 11 positions match TRBD2. CDR3 length equals 16 residues. The ends lost 0 bases at V and 4 bases at J; junction bases unmatched: 3. Germline CDR1 reads SGDLS; CDR2 reads YYNGEE. The CDR3 bases are TGTGCCAGCAGCGTAGTAAGGACTAGCGGGTACAATGAGCAGTTCTTC. Translation: CASSVVRTSGYNEQFF.

This rearrangement joins TRBV6-1 to TRBJ1-4; 10 bases fit TRBD1. V gave up 4 bases and J gave up 7 bases; unmatched junction bases: 6. The CDR3 totals 15 residues. From germline, CDR1 is MNHNS and CDR2 SASEGT. The CDR3 DNA follows: TGTGCCAGCAGTGGAGGGACAGGGGTTCTTGAAAAACTGTTTTTT. Protein sequence: CASSGGTGVLEKLFF.

The chain uses TRBV6-1 and TRBJ1-4; D is ambiguous. Germline lookup yields CDR1 MNHNS and CDR2 SASEGT. V was shortened by 4 bases and J by 8 bases, with 8 bases between the two germline ends. This CDR3 spans 12 amino acids. CDR3 region: CASSVAGEKLFF. DNA for the CDR3: TGTGCCAGCAGTGTGGCCGGCGAAAAACTGTTTTTT.

This chain links TRBV5-8 with TRBJ2-1; maybe TRBD1 (6 bases). This CDR3 is 15 amino acids long. Trimming shortened V by 1 base and J by 4 bases, and 12 bases separated the two germline ends. The germline CDR1 and CDR2 sequences are SGHTS and YDEGEE. This chain's CDR3 is CASSLRSTGYNEQFF. The CDR3 region has the DNA TGTGCCAGCAGCTTGCGGTCTACAGGGTACAATGAGCAGTTCTTC.

In the case of this clone: Different DNA sequences within this sample yield the same CDR3. The chain recombines TRBV6-1 with TRBJ1-5; D is perhaps TRBD1 (5 bases). The length of the CDR3 is 14 residues. V gave up 8 bases and J gave up 3 bases, with 14 bases separating them. Germline V gene lookup returns CDR1 MNHNS and CDR2 SASEGT. Here the CDR3 DNA reads TGTGCCAGCCGGGGCAGGGTCAACAATCAGCCCCAGCATTTT. Amino acid sequence: CASRGRVNNQPQHF.

The rearrangement joins TRBV28 to TRBJ1-5, with TRBD1 as a possible D gene (6 bases). Trimming removed 5 bases at V and 7 bases at J, with 18 bases between. This CDR3 comprises 15 residues. Looked up from germline, CDR1 is MDHEN and CDR2 is SYDVKM. The CDR3 spells CASSLGGAGGQPQHF. The CDR3 DNA reads as TGTGCCAGCAGTCTAGGGGGGGCTGGGGGACAGCCCCAGCATTTT.

This chain uses TRBV7-8 with TRBJ1-5, with D maybe TRBD1 (6 bases). The CDR3 has 17 residues. CDR1 is SGHVS, CDR2 FQNEAQ, per germline. V shed 1 base and J shed 1 base, with 14 bases lying between them. CDR3 coding DNA: TGTGCCAGCAGCTTAGGGGGGCTTGGGGACAGCAATCAGCCCCAGCATTTT. Protein sequence: CASSLGGLGDSNQPQHF.

The chain joins TRBV4-1 to TRBJ1-2; 11 positions match TRBD1. The germline gives CDR1 MGHRA, CDR2 YSYEKL. This CDR3 comprises 19 residues. V shed 0 bases, J shed 4 bases, and the junction held 13 bases outside the gene matches. The DNA of the CDR3 is TGCGCCAGCAGCCAAGATAGGAGGACAGGGGGCCTCCGAATCTATGGCTACACCTTC. Translation: CASSQDRRTGGLRIYGYTF.

V usage is TRBV7-9 and J usage is TRBJ1-1, with TRBD1 as a possible D gene (6 bases). The CDR3 has 15 residues. Germline CDR1 is SEHNR and CDR2 is FQNEAQ (reference sequence). Between the trimmed V and J ends, which lost 3 bases and 2 bases, there was a span of 13 bases. CDR3 region: CASSFGGADNTEAFF. In DNA form, the CDR3 reads TGTGCCAGCAGCTTTGGGGGGGCGGATAACACTGAAGCTTTCTTT.

V and J are TRBV29-1 and TRBJ2-1; D is undetermined. This CDR3 has 11 residues. Trimming removed 3 bases from V and 7 bases from J, with 7 bases in between. Germline loops: CDR1 SQVTM, CDR2 ANQGSEA. This chain's CDR3 is CSVEWVNEQFF. The CDR3 DNA reads as TGCAGCGTTGAGTGGGTAAATGAGCAGTTCTTC.